One TCR beta chain is described in this entry. Between the trimmed V and J ends, which lost 4 bases and 7 bases, there was a span of 17 bases. CDR1 and CDR2 from the germline V gene are MNHEY and SMNVEV (reference sequence). The CDR3 is 15 amino acids. Only in-frame clones appear in the TCRdb table, and some are missing; sequencing was by immunoSEQ multiplex PCR. The sample carries roughly 380,000 clones, 89% recorded once. Followed longitudinally, the Seattle patients had been enrolled during active infection. The sample belongs to a study of blood T cell repertoires in COVID-19. Study overall: The study drew acute and convalescent COVID-19 samples from the United States, Italy and Spain. Sample material is recorded as cDNA or gDNA derived from T cells, B-cell-depleted T cells, or PBMCs.

Sample: peripheral blood. The clonotype comes from a woman aged 40 to 50 with COVID-19, enrolled during active disease. The chain couples TRBV27 to TRBJ2-1, with a weak D call TRBD1 (5 bases). CDR3 loop: CASSSPPDTLNEQFF. Written as DNA, the CDR3 is TGTGCCAGCAGTTCTCCCCCGGACACCCTGAATGAGCAGTTCTTC.